This is a list of T cell receptor beta chains from one sample in a study of blood T cell repertoires in COVID-19. TCRdb's table, derived via immunoSEQ multiplex PCR, lists solely in-frame clones and lacks some. The top ten clones hold approximately 2% of a sample with a few hundred thousand clones, around nine tenths of them seen once. The sample taken for sequencing was peripheral blood. These receptor sequences come from a man between 25 and 39 years old with active or convalescent COVID-19. CDR3s include the opening cysteine and the closing phenylalanine or tryptophan. A D gene is named only where the DNA matches it firmly. Clone size, where shown, is once, few, many, or a class for clones that have expanded.

d_call | clone_size | j_call | v_call | cdr3_nt | cdr3_aa
. | . | TRBJ2-5 | TRBV10-1 | TGCGCCAGCAGTGAGTCGACAGCGCACCAAGAGACCCAGTACTTC | CASSESTAHQETQYF
. | . | TRBJ1-2 | TRBV7-9 | TGTGCCAGCAGCTTATACGAGGGCTACACCTTC | CASSLYEGYTF
. | . | TRBJ1-1 | TRBV6-5 | TGTGCCAGCAGTAGAATAGGGGGTACTGAAGCTTTCTTT | CASSRIGGTEAFF
. | . | TRBJ2-5 | TRBV13 | TGTGCCAGCGGAGATCAGGGCCCCCAAGAGACCCAGTACTTC | CASGDQGPQETQYF
. | . | TRBJ1-2 | TRBV28 | TGTGCCAGCAGTTCCGCCTCCCGAGCGGCCTATGGCTACACCTTC | CASSSASRAAYGYTF
. | . | TRBJ1-1 | TRBV21-1 | TGTGCCAGCAGCAACGGTAACACTGAAGCTTTCTTT | CASSNGNTEAFF
. | . | TRBJ2-5 | TRBV15 | TGTGCCACCAGCAGGCAGGGCCTAGAGACCCAGTACTTC | CATSRQGLETQYF
TRBD1 | . | TRBJ1-2 | TRBV4-1 | TGCGCCAGCAGTCCCTTACAGGGGGACTATGGCTACACCTTC | CASSPLQGDYGYTF
. | . | TRBJ1-4 | TRBV6-2/TRBV6-3 | TGTGCCAGCAGTTCCCGGAGCAGATTTGCGGAAAAACTGTTTTTT | CASSSRSRFAEKLFF
TRBD2 | . | TRBJ2-7 | TRBV5-1 | TGCGCCAGCAGCTTGGTTTTTAGCGGGGGGCACGAGCAGTACTTC | CASSLVFSGGHEQYF
TRBD1 | few | TRBJ1-1 | TRBV7-3 | TGTGCCAGCAGCCTGGGGACAGGGGCTGAAGCTTTCTTT | CASSLGTGAEAFF
. | . | TRBJ2-1 | TRBV2 | TGTGCCAGCAGTGGTCGTGATAGCTCCTACAATGAGCAGTTCTTC | CASSGRDSSYNEQFF
. | . | TRBJ1-6 | TRBV14 | TGTGCCAGCAGCCAACCAGCGGAATATGGGAGCTCCTATAATTCACCCCTCCACTTT | CASSQPAEYGSSYNSPLHF
. | . | TRBJ1-1 | TRBV4-1 | TGCGCCAGCAGCCAAGACAGGAACACTGAAGCTTTCTTT | CASSQDRNTEAFF
. | few | TRBJ1-5 | TRBV5-6 | TGTGCCAGCAGCTTCGGGGGGGCCTATAGCAATCAGCCCCAGCATTTT | CASSFGGAYSNQPQHF
. | . | TRBJ1-4 | TRBV19 | TGTGCCAGTAGAATCAGGCAGGGTGGTGAAAAACTGTTTTTT | CASRIRQGGEKLFF
TRBD1 | . | TRBJ1-2 | TRBV18 | TGTGCCAGCTCAGAACAGGGGGAAGGCGGCTACACCTTC | CASSEQGEGGYTF
TRBD1 | . | TRBJ2-4 | TRBV6-1 | TGTGCCAGCAGTGAAGGACAGGGATTGAGGGGATACGCCAAAAACATTCAGTACTTC | CASSEGQGLRGYAKNIQYF